This T cell receptor beta chain was captured in a study of glioma-infiltrating T cells after dendritic cell vaccination. The CDR3 sequence is 14 residues long. CDR1 is GTSNPN, CDR2 SVGIG, per germline (reference sequence). The germline V and J ends were trimmed by 1 base and 0 bases, with 10 bases remaining between them. Libraries were prepared by immunoSEQ multiplex PCR; TCRdb keeps only in-frame clonotypes and omits some of them. The sample includes over 80,000 clones, approximately 90% seen only once; the top ten take approximately 2.9%. This chain links TRBV30 with TRBJ2-7, with D hard to call. The input for sequencing was blood, taken before dendritic cell vaccination. The receptor was isolated from a human donor with glioblastoma. The CDR3 DNA follows: TGTGCCTGGAGTGGCTATAAGAACTCCTACGAGCAGTACTTC. Residues: CAWSGYKNSYEQYF.